A single sample is the source of the 19 T cell receptor delta chains below, sequenced in a study of gamma-delta chains in newborns, infants, children. TCRdb redid clone calling on the reads using CATT. The sample lists 5,000 or so delta-chain clones, approximately 3.3% occurring once. The material sequenced was blood. The receptors were sampled from a child who was a newborn, infant or young child, either healthy, febrile or measles-vaccinated (not recorded which).

By share, this clone ranks as large. The identical CDR3 is also encoded by other nucleotide sequences in the sample. The chain has TRDV2 and TRDJ2; D perhaps matches TRDD3 (5 bases). Trimming took 1 base from V and 4 from J, leaving 9 bases between them. The CDR3 has 14 residues. Looked up from germline, CDR1 is GEAIGNYY and CDR2 is EKD. The CDR3 DNA follows: TGTGCCTGTGACACGGTGGGATCGACAGCACAACTCTTCTTT. This sequence encodes CACDTVGSTAQLFF.

The chain carries TRDV1 and TRDJ3; 11 nucleotides align to TRDD3. Assignment of the J gene here rests on matching the DNA to germline, because TCRdb gives none. After removal of 3 bases from V and 0 bases from J, the junction contained 13 bases not matched to a gene. Germline V gene data show CDR1 as TSWWSYY and CDR2 as QGS. CDR3 length equals 22 residues. The CDR3 here is CALGDSVLGDRGRSWDTRQMFF. Written as DNA, the CDR3 is TGTGCTCTTGGGGACTCGGTACTGGGGGATAGGGGCCGCTCCTGGGACACCCGACAGATGTTTTTC.

The chain carries TRDV2 and TRDJ3; 11 nucleotides match TRDD3. The CDR3 is made up of 19 amino acids. V shed 3 bases and J 0 bases; nucleotides not matched to a gene: 6. Per germline, CDR1 GEAIGNYY and CDR2 EKD. The CDR3 DNA follows: TGTGCCTGTGACCAGTACTGGGGGATATCCTCCTGGGACACCCGACAGATGTTTTTC. This translates into CACDQYWGISSWDTRQMFF.

This clone has just a few counts. It differs at one base from a far larger clone, so likely a read error. The sample carries other DNA sequences with the same CDR3. The chain is built from TRDV2 and TRDJ3, with 11 bases identical to TRDD3. Per the germline V gene, CDR1 is GEAIGNYY and CDR2 is EKD. With 0 bases clipped from V and 2 bases from J, the junction kept 2 bases outside the gene matches. The CDR3 is made up of 18 amino acids. The CDR3 nucleotides are TGTGCCTGTGACACCGCACTGGGGGATACCTGGGACACCCGACAGATGTTTTTC. Its protein product is CACDTALGDTWDTRQMFF.

By share, this clone counts as large. The CDR3, as DNA: TGTGCCTGTGACACCGTGGGCTGGGACACCCGACAGATGTTTTTC. It is translated as CACDTVGWDTRQMFF. The chain employs TRDV2 and TRDJ3, with D unclear. Germline V gene lookup returns CDR1 GEAIGNYY and CDR2 EKD. The CDR3 extends over 15 amino acids. Between the trimmed V and J ends, which lost 0 bases and 3 bases, there was a span of 5 bases.

This chain uses TRAV29/DV5 with TRDJ1, with 10 bases aligning to TRDD3. No J segment appears in TCRdb, so it was assigned here by matching the sequence to germline. Germline V CDR1 and CDR2: NSMFDY, ISSIKDK. This CDR3 is 18 amino acids long. Trimming removed 0 bases from V and 5 bases from J; junction bases left unmatched: 16. The CDR3 loop is CAASAGSYGGYAEDKLIF. CDR3 DNA sequence: TGTGCAGCAAGCGCGGGTTCCTACGGGGGATACGCGGAGGATAAACTCATCTTT.

Only a few counts were recorded for this clone. The chain joins TRDV1 to TRDJ1; 8 bases are shared with TRDD3. The CDR3 is 23 residues long. CDR1 TSWWSYY and CDR2 QGS come from the germline V gene. With 1 base clipped from V and 0 bases from J, the junction kept 25 bases outside the gene matches. CDR3 loop: CALGEPGRPLVLGGRSYTDKLIF. DNA of the CDR3: TGTGCTCTTGGGGAACCCGGTAGGCCCCTCGTACTGGGGGGTAGATCGTACACCGATAAACTCATCTTT.

This clone was observed a few times. The chain couples TRDV2 to TRDJ3; 10 bases match TRDD3. This CDR3 has 22 amino acids. The ends lost 3 bases at V and 0 bases at J; junction bases unmatched: 16. The germline CDR1 and CDR2 sequences are GEAIGNYY and EKD. CDR3 coding DNA: TGTGCCTGTGACTCTGTACTGGGGGATCACCGAGAGAGCTCCTGGGACACCCGACAGATGTTTTTC. Protein sequence: CACDSVLGDHRESSWDTRQMFF.

With regard to this clone: This sample includes further DNA sequences coding for the same CDR3. The chain links TRDV2 to TRDJ3; 11 positions match TRDD3. This CDR3 region has 20 residues. The J segment lost 0 bases and the V segment lost 2 bases, leaving 8 bases of the junction unmatched. Germline V lookup: CDR1 GEAIGNYY, CDR2 EKD. This CDR3 is CACDKVLGDKSSWDTRQMFF. The CDR3 region has the DNA TGTGCCTGTGACAAAGTACTGGGGGATAAAAGCTCCTGGGACACCCGACAGATGTTTTTC.

The V gene is TRDV1, the J gene TRDJ2; D is unclear. V dropped 2 bases and J dropped 3 bases, with 10 bases sitting between them. This CDR3 contains 15 residues. The germline gives CDR1 TSWWSYY, CDR2 QGS. The CDR3 DNA is TGTGCTCTTGGGGAAGGAGGTCGGGTGACAGCACAACTCTTCTTT. Its translation: CALGEGGRVTAQLFF.

On this clone: This sample includes further DNA sequences coding for the same CDR3. The chain combines TRDV2 with TRDJ3; 13 bases map to TRDD3. Losses at the gene ends were 0 bases for V and 1 base for J; bases not matched to a gene: 8. This CDR3 contains 21 residues. Germline V gene sequence: CDR1 GEAIGNYY, CDR2 EKD. CDR3: CACDTVLGDTRGSWDTRQMFF. The CDR3 DNA follows: TGTGCCTGTGACACCGTACTGGGGGATACGCGTGGATCCTGGGACACCCGACAGATGTTTTTC.

This clone occurred a few times. Sequence at one end of the junction differs from germline and may be a read error. Other DNA sequences in this sample translate to the same CDR3. The chain joins TRDV2 to TRDJ3; D may be TRDD3 (5 bases). Germline-derived CDR1 and CDR2 are GEAIGNYY and EKD. The CDR3 spans 16 residues. The CDR3 region is CACDSVSSWDTRQMFF. In DNA form, the CDR3 reads TGTGCCTGTGACTCCGTGAGCTCCTGGGACACCCGGCAGATGTTTTTC.

The chain links TRDV1 to TRDJ1; the D gene is possibly TRDD3 (6 bases). Trimming stripped 2 bases from V and 5 bases from J, with 30 bases between. This CDR3 comprises 20 residues. From germline, CDR1 is TSWWSYY and CDR2 QGS. CDR3 sequence (DNA): TGTGCTCTTGGGGAATTAAGACTGGGAGATTGGCCCCCCTGGGCTGATAAACTCATCTTT. It yields the protein CALGELRLGDWPPWADKLIF.

Only a few counts were recorded for this clone. The rearrangement joins TRDV2 to TRDJ1; tentative D call: TRDD3 (5 bases). Germline V gene lookup returns CDR1 GEAIGNYY and CDR2 EKD. Trimming removed 0 bases at V and 3 bases at J, with 10 bases between. The CDR3 has 14 residues. DNA of the CDR3: TGTGCCTGTGACACCGTGGGGTCACCCGATAAACTCATCTTT. Its translation is CACDTVGSPDKLIF.

By sample fraction, this clone is large. Different DNA sequences within this sample yield the same CDR3. The chain employs TRDV2 and TRDJ2, with 9 bases matching TRDD3. Germline CDR1 is GEAIGNYY and CDR2 is EKD. The CDR3 has 15 amino acids. The V gene end was trimmed by 2 bases and the J gene end by 1 base; junction bases not matched to a gene: 1. Here the CDR3 DNA reads TGTGCCTGTGACATACTGGGGGATTTGACAGCACAACTCTTCTTT. This codes for CACDILGDLTAQLFF.

The sample holds a few counts of this clone. V and J are TRDV2 and TRDJ3; D gene unclear. The V end lost 0 bases, the J end lost 0 bases, and 11 bases lay between the germline ends. CDR1 and CDR2 from the germline V gene are GEAIGNYY and EKD. This CDR3 has 18 amino acids. The CDR3 nucleotides read TGTGCCTGTGACACCCCACTGCACCGCTCCTGGGACACCCGACAGATGTTTTTC. Its protein is CACDTPLHRSWDTRQMFF.

This clone was seen only a few times. This may come from a read error, since a much larger clone is one base off. This chain joins TRDV2 and TRDJ3; 8 nucleotides align to TRDD3. Germline V gene data show CDR1 as GEAIGNYY and CDR2 as EKD. Losses at the gene ends were 3 bases for V and 2 bases for J; bases not matched to a gene: 2. CDR3 size: 16 residues. CDR3 sequence: CACDGIRAWDTRQMFF. CDR3 DNA: TGTGCCTGTGACGGGATACGCGCCTGGGACACCCGACAGATGTTTTTC.

This clone was counted a few times. This may stem from a read error, because a much larger clone lies one nucleotide away. This rearrangement joins TRDV2 to TRDJ3; 13 nucleotides line up with TRDD3. This CDR3 is built from 20 residues. CDR1 and CDR2 from the germline V gene are GEAIGNYY and EKD. The CDR3 here is CASDTVLGDTRSWDTRQMFF. The CDR3 DNA reads TGTGCCTCTGACACCGTACTGGGGGATACGCGCTCCTGGGACACCCGACAGATGTTTTTC.

The rearrangement uses TRDV2 and TRDJ2; TRDD3 aligns across 13 bases. Germline CDR1 is GEAIGNYY and CDR2 is EKD. The CDR3 consists of 18 residues. Trimming removed 3 bases from V and 0 bases from J; junction bases left unmatched: 6. The CDR3 sequence: CACDSVLGDTTLTAQLFF. CDR3 bases: TGTGCCTGTGACTCAGTACTGGGGGATACGACTTTGACAGCACAACTCTTCTTT.